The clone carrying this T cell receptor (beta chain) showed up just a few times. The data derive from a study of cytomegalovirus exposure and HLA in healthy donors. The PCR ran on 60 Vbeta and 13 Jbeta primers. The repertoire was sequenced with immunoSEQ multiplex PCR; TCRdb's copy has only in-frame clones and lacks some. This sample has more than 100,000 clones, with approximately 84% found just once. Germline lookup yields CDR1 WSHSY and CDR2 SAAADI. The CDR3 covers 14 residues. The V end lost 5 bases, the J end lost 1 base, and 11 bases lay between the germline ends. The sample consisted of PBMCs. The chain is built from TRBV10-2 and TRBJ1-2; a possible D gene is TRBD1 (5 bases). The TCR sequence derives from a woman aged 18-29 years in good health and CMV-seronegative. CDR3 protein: CASSYQGVNYGYTF. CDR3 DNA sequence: TGCGCCAGCAGTTACCAGGGCGTTAACTATGGCTACACCTTC.